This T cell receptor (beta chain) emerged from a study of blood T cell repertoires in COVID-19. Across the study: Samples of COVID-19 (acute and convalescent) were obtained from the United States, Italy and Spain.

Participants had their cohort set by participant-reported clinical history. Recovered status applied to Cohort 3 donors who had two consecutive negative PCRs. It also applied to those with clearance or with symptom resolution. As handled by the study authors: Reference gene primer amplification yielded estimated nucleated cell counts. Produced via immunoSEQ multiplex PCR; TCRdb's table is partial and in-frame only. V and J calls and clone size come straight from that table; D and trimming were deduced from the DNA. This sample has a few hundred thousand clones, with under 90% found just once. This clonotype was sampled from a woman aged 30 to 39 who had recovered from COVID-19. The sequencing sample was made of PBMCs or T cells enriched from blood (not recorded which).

The CDR3 DNA sequence: TGTGCCAGCAGCCTGACAGGGCCGAACACTGAAGCTTTCTTT. Translated, it gives CASSLTGPNTEAFF. The chain carries TRBV27 and TRBJ1-1; TRBD1 aligns across 7 bases. CDR3 size: 14 residues. Per the germline V gene, CDR1 is MNHEY and CDR2 is SMNVEV (reference sequence). V shed 6 bases, J shed 1 base, and the junction held 5 bases outside the gene matches.